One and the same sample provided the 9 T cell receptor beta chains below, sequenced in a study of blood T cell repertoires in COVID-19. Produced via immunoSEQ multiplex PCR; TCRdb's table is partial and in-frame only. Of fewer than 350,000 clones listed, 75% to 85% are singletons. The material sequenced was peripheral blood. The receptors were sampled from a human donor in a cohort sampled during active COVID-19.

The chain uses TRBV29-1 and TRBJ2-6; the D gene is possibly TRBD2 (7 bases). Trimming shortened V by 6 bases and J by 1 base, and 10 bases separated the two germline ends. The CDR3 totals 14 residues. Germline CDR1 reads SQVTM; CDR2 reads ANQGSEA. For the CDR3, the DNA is TGCAGCGTAGGGGGGGTGTCTGGGGCCAACGTCCTGACTTTC. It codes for CSVGGVSGANVLTF.

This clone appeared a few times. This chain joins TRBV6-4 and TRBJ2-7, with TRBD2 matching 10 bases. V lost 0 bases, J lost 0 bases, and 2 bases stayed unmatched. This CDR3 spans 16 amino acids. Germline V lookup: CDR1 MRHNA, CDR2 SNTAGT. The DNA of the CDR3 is TGTGCCAGCAGTGACTCAATAGCGGGGGGCTCCTACGAGCAGTACTTC. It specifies CASSDSIAGGSYEQYF.

The CDR3 spells CASRQGGTGGYGYTF. CDR3 in DNA: TGTGCCAGCAGACAAGGGGGTACAGGGGGCTATGGCTACACCTTC. The chain recombines TRBV9 with TRBJ1-2; 8 bases agree with TRBD1. The CDR3 loop spans 15 amino acids. V lost 5 bases, J lost 4 bases, and 10 bases stayed unmatched. Germline-derived CDR1 and CDR2 are SGDLS and YYNGEE.

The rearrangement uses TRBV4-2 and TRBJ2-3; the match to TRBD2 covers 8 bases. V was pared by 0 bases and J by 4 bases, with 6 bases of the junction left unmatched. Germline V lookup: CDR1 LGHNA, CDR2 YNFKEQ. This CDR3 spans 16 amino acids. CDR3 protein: CASSQEGNGGADTQYF. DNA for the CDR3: TGTGCCAGCAGCCAAGAGGGGAACGGGGGGGCAGATACGCAGTATTTT.

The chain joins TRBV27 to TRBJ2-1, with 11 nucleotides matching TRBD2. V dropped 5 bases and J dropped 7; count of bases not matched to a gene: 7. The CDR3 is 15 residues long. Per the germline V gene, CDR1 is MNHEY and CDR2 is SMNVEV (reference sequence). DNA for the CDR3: TGTGCCAGCAGTATTCTAGCGGGGGGTACAAATGAGCAGTTCTTC. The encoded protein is CASSILAGGTNEQFF.

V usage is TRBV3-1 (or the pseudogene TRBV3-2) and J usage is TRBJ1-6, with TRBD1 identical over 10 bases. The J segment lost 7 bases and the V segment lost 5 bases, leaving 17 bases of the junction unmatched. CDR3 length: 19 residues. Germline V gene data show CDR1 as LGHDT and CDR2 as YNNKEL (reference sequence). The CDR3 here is CASSWKSRGGQGFNSPLHF. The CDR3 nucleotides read TGTGCCAGCAGCTGGAAGTCGAGAGGGGGACAGGGGTTCAATTCACCCCTCCACTTT.

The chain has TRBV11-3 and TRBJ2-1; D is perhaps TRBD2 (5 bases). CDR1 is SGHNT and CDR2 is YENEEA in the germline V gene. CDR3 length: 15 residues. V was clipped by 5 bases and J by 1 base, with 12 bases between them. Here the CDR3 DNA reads TGTGCCAGCAGCGCCCGTACGGGATCCTACAATGAGCAGTTCTTC. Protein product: CASSARTGSYNEQFF.

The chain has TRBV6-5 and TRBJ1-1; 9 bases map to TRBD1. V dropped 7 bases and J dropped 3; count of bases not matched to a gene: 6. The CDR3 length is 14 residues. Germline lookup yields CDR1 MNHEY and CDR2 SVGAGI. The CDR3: CASTLRQGDTEAFF. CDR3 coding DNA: TGTGCCAGCACCCTTAGACAGGGGGACACTGAAGCTTTCTTT.

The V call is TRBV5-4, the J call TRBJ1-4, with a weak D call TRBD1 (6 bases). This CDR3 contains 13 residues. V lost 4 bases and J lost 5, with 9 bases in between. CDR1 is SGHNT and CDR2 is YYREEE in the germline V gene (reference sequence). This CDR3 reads CASSPGQNEKLFF. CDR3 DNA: TGTGCCAGCAGCCCAGGACAGAATGAAAAACTGTTTTTT.